A single T cell receptor beta chain is shown here with its context. The antigen is not known. A single record per CDR3 protein comes from TCRdb applying MiXCR to the 5' RACE reads. This repertoire shows roughly 450,000 distinct CDR3 sequences, roughly 18% found once; its top ten account for over 9%. V was pared by 1 base and J by 3 bases, with 16 bases between. This CDR3 has 16 amino acids. The data are from a study of T-cell memory formation after mild COVID-19. About the research overall: Among the donors, TCR clusters were largely specific to each donor. Study-level points and caveats: Confirmation was lacking for SARS-CoV-2 specificity of second-wave clones that peaked on day 37. There were some responding clones in pre-infection memory, which suggested that cross-reactive memory had joined.

Source material: PBMCs or a T cell subset sorted from them (not recorded which). The clonotype was recovered from an adult woman who had mild COVID-19 (a few samples of this study predate the infection). Cell type and time point are not known. V is TRBV12-3 or TRBV12-4 and J is TRBJ2-7; D possibly corresponds to TRBD1 (6 bases). The CDR3 DNA is TGTGCCAGCAGTTTAGACTCGCTAACAGGGTACTACGAGCAGTACTTC. Residues: CASSLDSLTGYYEQYF.